The present T cell receptor beta chain was sequenced within a study of regulatory T cells in long-lasting Graves disease. Study summary: Disease was considered persistent Graves' disease after over 5 years of antithyroid drugs (with positive TSH receptor antibodies). Study findings and constraints: When disease was persistent, TRBV28, TRBJ1-2 and TRBJ2-5 were the favored segments.

Noted time point: persistent/refractory GD, antithyroid drugs over 5 years with positive TRAb. PBMC-extracted RNA yielded the TCR library. As concerns this clonotype: Its specificity is not known.

V shed 3 bases, J shed 2 bases, and the junction held 3 bases outside the gene matches. Per germline, CDR1 GTSNPN and CDR2 SVGIG (reference sequence). CDR3 size: 13 residues. For TCR beta, libraries came from iRepertoire HTBI primers and Arm-PCR of CDR3 regions. How the authors handled the data: Samples revealed around 56 TRBV and approximately 15 TRBJ segments. TCRdb fed the multiplex PCR reads into MiXCR, producing one record per CDR3 protein. Here the V and J calls rest on TCRdb's processing, not on the authors' analysis. This repertoire shows 400,000 to 450,000 distinct CDR3 sequences, 23% found once; its top ten account for about a quarter.

Specimen: peripheral blood mononuclear cells (PBMCs), collected when the disease was refractory, from a patient treated with antithyroid drugs. The chain carries TRBV30 and TRBJ2-7; 8 bases match TRBD1. This TCR was recovered from a female donor with Graves disease. As DNA, the CDR3 is TGTGCCTGGAGAAGGACAGGGACCTACGAGCAGTACTTC. Protein product: CAWRRTGTYEQYF.